This TCR beta chain emerged from a study of blood T cell repertoires in COVID-19. About the research overall: Some COVID-19 samples were acute and others convalescent; all came from the United States, Italy and Spain. Sample material is recorded as cDNA or gDNA derived from T cells, B-cell-depleted T cells, or PBMCs.

Original analysis: Amplification from reference gene primers served as the basis for estimated nucleated cell counts. Sequencing used immunoSEQ multiplex PCR; TCRdb keeps in-frame clones, though not all of them. The DNA was the basis for D and trimming; V, J and clone size are from that table. Here the sample spans about 440,000 clones, nearly 90% being singletons. Allocation to cohorts depended on clinical history reported by the participants. Germline V gene lookup returns CDR1 MNHNY and CDR2 SVGAGI (reference sequence). V gave up 5 bases and J gave up 5 bases; unmatched junction bases: 3. This CDR3 comprises 13 residues.

This clonotype was obtained from a woman aged 18-30 years with acute COVID-19. The sample comprised PBMCs or T cells enriched from blood (not recorded which). The chain carries TRBV6-6 and TRBJ1-5; TRBD1 matches 7 bases. DNA of the CDR3: TGTGCCAGCAGTACCACAGGGGATCAGCCCCAGCATTTT. It codes for CASSTTGDQPQHF.